Following are 16 T cell receptor beta chains from one sample sequenced in a study of T cells after yellow fever vaccination. TCRdb re-called the 5' RACE reads through MiXCR, storing one row per CDR3 protein. This table has under 550,000 distinct CDR3 sequences, just over 20% appearing once. Here the sequenced sample was PBMCs, taken roughly 23 days after the first yellow fever vaccination. These receptors all come from a man aged 18 to 35 who received the YFV17D yellow fever vaccine.

This clonotype was recorded once. The chain employs TRBV18 and TRBJ2-1, with no clear D. CDR1 and CDR2 from the germline V gene are KGHSH and LQKENI. This CDR3 is built from 15 residues. With 2 bases removed from V and 0 bases from J, the gap between germline ends came to 8 bases. The chain's CDR3 is CASSPVSGSYNEQFF. Written as DNA, the CDR3 is TGTGCCAGCTCACCAGTGTCAGGCTCCTACAATGAGCAGTTCTTC.

CDR3 sequence reads: CASSSSGGYETQYF. The CDR3 bases are TGTGCCAGCAGCTCTAGCGGGGGGTACGAGACCCAGTACTTC. The chain is built from TRBV5-4 and TRBJ2-5; 11 bases align to TRBD2. The J segment lost 5 bases and the V segment lost 3 bases, leaving 3 bases of the junction unmatched. Germline V lookup: CDR1 SGHNT, CDR2 YYREEE (reference sequence). The CDR3 is 14 residues long.

This chain joins TRBV5-1 and TRBJ1-1; TRBD1 matches at 8 bases. The CDR3 is 15 amino acids. The V gene's germline CDR1 is SGHRS and CDR2 YFSETQ. Trimming removed 5 bases from V and 7 bases from J; junction bases left unmatched: 13. Written as DNA, the CDR3 is TGCGCCAGCAGTTTGAGACAGGGGCATGGGGGTGAAGCTTTCTTT. It translates to CASSLRQGHGGEAFF.

The CDR3 region is CASSSDGGAGEQYV. CDR3 nucleotides: TGCGCCAGCAGCTCGGACGGGGGGGCTGGCGAGCAGTACGTC. The chain combines TRBV5-1 with TRBJ2-7; 8 bases map to TRBD2. CDR3 length equals 14 residues. The V segment lost 3 bases and the J segment 6 bases; nucleotides outside the gene matches: 8. Per the germline V gene, CDR1 is SGHRS and CDR2 is YFSETQ.

The V gene is TRBV5-4, the J gene TRBJ2-5; no clear D gene. Germline CDR1 reads SGHNT; CDR2 reads YYREEE (reference sequence). There are 12 residues in the CDR3. V dropped 3 bases and J dropped 5 bases, with 8 bases sitting between them. The CDR3 DNA sequence: TGTGCCAGCAGCTGGGCCAGCGAGACCCAGTACTTC. Translated, it gives CASSWASETQYF.

This clonotype came up a few times. At one boundary the junction diverges from the germline segment, which might be a read error. The gene calls are TRBV4-2 and TRBJ2-4; 10 positions agree with TRBD2. The germline V gene has CDR1 LGHNA and CDR2 YNFKEQ. This CDR3 region has 14 residues. The CDR3 DNA reads TGTGCCAGCAGCCAAGAGGGTAGCGGGGGGCCAAAAGCCTTC. Amino acid sequence: CASSQEGSGGPKAF.

This clonotype was found a few times. The V and J genes are TRBV20-1 and TRBJ2-7; no clear D. In germline, CDR1 is DFQATT, CDR2 SNEGSKA (reference sequence). The CDR3 has 13 residues. V gave up 2 bases and J gave up 4 bases, with 12 bases separating them. The CDR3 loop reads CSARSPREYEQYV. The CDR3 nucleotides are TGCAGTGCTAGATCTCCTAGGGAATACGAGCAGTACGTC.

The sample holds a few counts of this clonotype. The rearrangement links TRBV5-1 to TRBJ1-6; no clear D gene. Germline-derived CDR1 and CDR2 are SGHRS and YFSETQ. V lost 2 bases to trimming and J lost 3 bases, with 9 bases between them. This CDR3 contains 15 residues. The CDR3 loop reads CASSFDGDYNSPLHF. CDR3 sequence (DNA): TGCGCCAGCAGCTTCGACGGGGACTATAATTCACCCCTCCACTTT.

There are many counts of this clonotype. The chain is built from TRBV5-6 and TRBJ2-1; 8 bases are a match to TRBD1. The ends lost 2 bases at V and 7 bases at J; junction bases unmatched: 2. CDR1 and CDR2 from the germline V gene are SGHDT and YYEEEE. The CDR3 has 13 residues. The chain's CDR3 is CASSFQGANEQFF. The DNA for the CDR3 is TGTGCCAGCAGCTTTCAGGGGGCGAATGAGCAGTTCTTC.

This clonotype was seen more than once but under ten times. The rearrangement links TRBV5-1 to TRBJ2-1; TRBD2 matches 7 bases. The V segment lost 6 bases and the J segment 0 bases; nucleotides outside the gene matches: 3. The length of the CDR3 is 14 residues. Germline values: CDR1 SGHRS, CDR2 YFSETQ. CDR3 DNA sequence: TGCGCCAGCACTAGCGGTTACTCCTACAATGAGCAGTTCTTC. Protein sequence: CASTSGYSYNEQFF.

This clonotype was detected only a few times. In DNA, the CDR3 is TGTGCCAGCAGTTACGAGGGCGGTTGGGAGCAGTACGTC. Amino acid sequence: CASSYEGGWEQYV. The chain recombines TRBV6-2 or TRBV6-3 with TRBJ2-7, with D perhaps matching TRBD2 (5 bases). CDR1 and CDR2 from the germline V gene are MNHEY and SVGEGT. V lost 2 bases and J 7 bases, leaving 12 bases between the germline ends. The CDR3 runs 13 residues.

The chain employs TRBV20-1 and TRBJ2-7, with 9 bases aligning to TRBD2. Germline values: CDR1 DFQATT, CDR2 SNEGSKA (reference sequence). This CDR3 has 13 amino acids. V shed 3 bases and J 3 bases; nucleotides not matched to a gene: 3. CDR3 region: CSARQTSGYEQYV. The CDR3 coding sequence is TGCAGTGCTAGGCAGACTAGCGGCTACGAGCAGTACGTC.

The chain has TRBV6-1 and TRBJ1-4; 7 bases agree with TRBD1. Trimming at V came to 6 bases and at J to 0 bases, leaving 13 bases not matched to a gene. The V gene's germline CDR1 is MNHNS and CDR2 SASEGT. This CDR3 is built from 18 residues. The CDR3 bases are TGTGCCAGCAGCCCCAGGGGGGGGCAGGGGTCAACTAATGAAAAACTGTTTTTT. Amino acid sequence: CASSPRGGQGSTNEKLFF.

The chain uses TRBV5-1 and TRBJ1-1; 7 nucleotides agree with TRBD1. The germline V gene has CDR1 SGHRS and CDR2 YFSETQ. V was pared by 5 bases and J by 4 bases, with 8 bases of the junction left unmatched. The CDR3 spans 14 residues. This chain's CDR3 is CASRDFNRGTEAFF. CDR3 sequence (DNA): TGCGCCAGCAGGGATTTCAACAGGGGCACTGAAGCTTTCTTT.

This chain's CDR3 is CASSKGSGQYF. The CDR3 DNA is TGTGCCAGCAGCAAGGGATCCGGGCAGTACTTC. The rearrangement joins TRBV6-2 or TRBV6-3 to TRBJ2-7; no firm D call. Germline loops: CDR1 MNHEY, CDR2 SVGEGT. This CDR3 has 11 amino acids. The V and J ends lost 6 bases and 9 bases respectively, with 12 bases between them.

There are a few counts of this clonotype. The chain couples TRBV5-1 to TRBJ2-5; D perhaps matches TRBD2 (5 bases). Germline-derived CDR1 and CDR2 are SGHRS and YFSETQ. The V gene lost 0 bases and the J gene lost 4 bases, with 10 bases spanning the gap. This CDR3 is built from 14 residues. In DNA form, the CDR3 reads TGCGCCAGCAGCTTGGGGACTCCGCCAGAGACCCAGTACTTC. Residues: CASSLGTPPETQYF.